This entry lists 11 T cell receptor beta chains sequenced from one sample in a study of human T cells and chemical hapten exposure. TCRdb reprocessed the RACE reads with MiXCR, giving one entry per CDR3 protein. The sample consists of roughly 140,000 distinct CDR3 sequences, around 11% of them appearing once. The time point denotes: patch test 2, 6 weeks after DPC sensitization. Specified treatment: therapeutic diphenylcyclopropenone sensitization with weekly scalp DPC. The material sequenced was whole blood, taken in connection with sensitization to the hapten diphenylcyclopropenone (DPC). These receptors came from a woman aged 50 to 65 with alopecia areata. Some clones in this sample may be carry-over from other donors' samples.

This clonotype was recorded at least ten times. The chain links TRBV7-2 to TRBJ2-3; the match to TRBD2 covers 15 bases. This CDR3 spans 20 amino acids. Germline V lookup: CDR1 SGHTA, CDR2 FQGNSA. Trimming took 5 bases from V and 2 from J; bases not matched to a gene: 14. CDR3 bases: TGTGCCAGCAGCCCCATTAGGACTAGCGGGAGGGGAGGGTCCACAGATACGCAGTATTTT. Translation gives CASSPIRTSGRGGSTDTQYF.

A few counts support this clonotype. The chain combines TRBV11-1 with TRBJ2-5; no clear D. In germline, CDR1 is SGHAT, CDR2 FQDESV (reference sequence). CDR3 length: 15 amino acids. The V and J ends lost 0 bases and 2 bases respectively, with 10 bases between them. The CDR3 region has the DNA TGTGCCAGCAGCTTAGCTGCGCGCCTACAAGAGACCCAGTACTTC. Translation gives CASSLAARLQETQYF.

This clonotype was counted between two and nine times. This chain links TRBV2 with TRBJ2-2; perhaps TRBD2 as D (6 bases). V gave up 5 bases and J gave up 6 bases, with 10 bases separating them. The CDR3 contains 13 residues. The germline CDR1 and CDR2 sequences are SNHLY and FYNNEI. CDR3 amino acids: CASSHGGSGELFF. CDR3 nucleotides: TGTGCCAGCAGTCATGGGGGGTCCGGGGAGCTGTTTTTT.

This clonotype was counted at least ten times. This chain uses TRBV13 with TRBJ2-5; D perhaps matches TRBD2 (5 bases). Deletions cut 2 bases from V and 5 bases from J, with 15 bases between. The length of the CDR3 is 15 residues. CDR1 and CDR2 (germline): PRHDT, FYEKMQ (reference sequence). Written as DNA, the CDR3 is TGTGCCAGCAGCTTAAGGCGGGCCACAGCGGAGACCCAGTACTTC. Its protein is CASSLRRATAETQYF.

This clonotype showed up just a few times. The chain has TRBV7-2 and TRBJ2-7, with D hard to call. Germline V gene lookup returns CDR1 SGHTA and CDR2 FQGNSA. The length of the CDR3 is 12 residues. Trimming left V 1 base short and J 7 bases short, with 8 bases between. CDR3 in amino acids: CASSLGVPEQYF. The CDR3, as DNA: TGTGCCAGCAGCTTAGGGGTGCCGGAGCAGTACTTC. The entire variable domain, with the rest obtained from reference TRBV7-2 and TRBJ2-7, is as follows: GAGVSQSPSNKVTEKGKDVELRCDPISGHTALYWYRQSLGQGLEFLIYFQGNSAPDKSGLPSDRFSAERTGGSVSTLTIQRTQQEDSAVYLCASSLGVPEQYFGPGTRLTVT.

The CDR3 spells CSVAASGVFNEQFF. CDR3 nucleotide sequence: TGCAGCGTTGCGGCTAGCGGAGTTTTCAATGAGCAGTTCTTC. This rearrangement joins TRBV29-1 to TRBJ2-1; 7 bases agree with TRBD2. Germline assignment: CDR1 SQVTM and CDR2 ANQGSEA. V gave up 4 bases and J gave up 6 bases; unmatched junction bases: 9. The CDR3 length is 14 residues.

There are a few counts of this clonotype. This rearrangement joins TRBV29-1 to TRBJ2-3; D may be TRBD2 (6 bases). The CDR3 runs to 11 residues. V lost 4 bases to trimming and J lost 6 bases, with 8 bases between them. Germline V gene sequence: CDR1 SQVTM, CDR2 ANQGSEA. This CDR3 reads CSVASEDTQYF. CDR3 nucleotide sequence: TGCAGCGTTGCTAGCGAGGATACGCAGTATTTT.

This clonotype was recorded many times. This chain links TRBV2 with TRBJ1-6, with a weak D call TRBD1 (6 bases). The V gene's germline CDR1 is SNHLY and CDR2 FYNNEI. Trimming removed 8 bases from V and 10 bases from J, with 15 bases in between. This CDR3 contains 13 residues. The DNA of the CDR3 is TGTGCCAGCGTGTTACAGGGAGGCTCACCCCTCCACTTT. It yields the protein CASVLQGGSPLHF. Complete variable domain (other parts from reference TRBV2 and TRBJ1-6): EPEVTQTPSHQVTQMGQEVILRCVPISNHLYFYWYRQILGQKVEFLVSFYNNEISEKSEIFDDQFSVERPDGSNFTLKIRSTKLEDSAMYFCASVLQGGSPLHFGNGTRLTVT.

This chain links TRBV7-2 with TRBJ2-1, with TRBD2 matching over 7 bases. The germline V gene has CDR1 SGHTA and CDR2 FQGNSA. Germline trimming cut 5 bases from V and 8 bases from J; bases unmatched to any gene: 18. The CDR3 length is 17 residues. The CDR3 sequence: CASSQQPGTNGKYEQFF. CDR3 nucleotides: TGTGCCAGCAGCCAACAACCCGGGACTAACGGGAAGTATGAGCAGTTCTTC.

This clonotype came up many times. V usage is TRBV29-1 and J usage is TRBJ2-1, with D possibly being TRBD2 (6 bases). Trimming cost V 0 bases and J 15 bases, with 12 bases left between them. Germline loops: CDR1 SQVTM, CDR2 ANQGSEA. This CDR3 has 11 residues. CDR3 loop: CSVEDLRGTFF. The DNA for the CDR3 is TGCAGCGTTGAAGATCTTCGGGGGACGTTCTTC.

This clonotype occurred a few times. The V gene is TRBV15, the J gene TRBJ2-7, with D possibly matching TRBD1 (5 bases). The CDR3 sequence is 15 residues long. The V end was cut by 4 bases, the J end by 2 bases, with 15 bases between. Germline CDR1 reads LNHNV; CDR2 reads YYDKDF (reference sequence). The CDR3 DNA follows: TGTGCCACCAGCAACGGACACGGTGCGACCTACGAGCAGTACTTC. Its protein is CATSNGHGATYEQYF.